Listed below are T cell receptor beta chains from one sample, sequenced in a study of cytomegalovirus exposure and HLA in healthy donors. TCRdb's table, derived via immunoSEQ multiplex PCR, lists solely in-frame clones and lacks some. Here the sample spans some 74,000 clones, 80% to 95% being singletons. Specimen: PBMCs. These receptor sequences come from a young woman in good health and CMV-seronegative. Both conserved end residues are part of each CDR3. D genes are given only for firm matches. Clone size appears in some rows only: once, few, many, or a class for an expanded clone.

NA	TRBJ2-1	TRBV6-5	TRBD1	CASSWDSGNEQFF	TGTGCCAGCAGTTGGGACAGTGGGAATGAGCAGTTCTTC
once	TRBJ2-1	TRBV18	TRBD2	CASSPTVRGSSYNEQFF	TGTGCCAGCTCACCTACCGTGCGGGGGAGCTCCTACAATGAGCAGTTCTTC
NA	TRBJ1-1	TRBV9	TRBD1	CASSVEGQGYTEAFF	TGTGCCAGCAGCGTTGAGGGACAGGGTTACACTGAAGCTTTCTTT
NA	TRBJ2-7	TRBV19	TRBD2	CASSIAARGGPEQYF	TGTGCCAGTAGTATAGCAGCGCGGGGGGGCCCTGAGCAGTACTTC
NA	TRBJ2-5	TRBV5-4	NA	CASSLAGDSRAQETQYF	TGTGCCAGCAGCTTGGCAGGTGATTCCAGGGCCCAAGAGACCCAGTACTTC
NA	TRBJ2-7	TRBV5-1	NA	CASSFQGGEQYF	TGCGCCAGCAGCTTTCAGGGTGGCGAGCAGTACTTC
NA	TRBJ1-2	TRBV5-5	NA	CASSRTRVDGYTF	TGTGCCAGCAGTCGTACCAGGGTTGATGGCTACACCTTC
NA	TRBJ1-4	TRBV7-2	NA	CASSLEATGSEKLFF	TGTGCCAGCAGCTTAGAGGCGACAGGTTCTGAAAAACTGTTTTTT
few	TRBJ2-3	TRBV19	TRBD2	CASRGNQLAGDTQYF	TGTGCCAGTAGAGGTAATCAACTAGCGGGAGATACGCAGTATTTT
NA	TRBJ1-4	TRBV19	NA	CASSPSPGPGQKLFF	TGTGCCAGTAGTCCATCCCCCGGGCCAGGGCAAAAACTGTTTTTT
NA	TRBJ1-3	TRBV18	TRBD1	CASSQARGLGNTIYF	TGTGCCAGCTCACAAGCCAGGGGGCTTGGAAACACCATATATTTT
few	TRBJ1-5	TRBV2	NA	CASTLQKWINQPQHF	TGTGCCAGCACTTTACAGAAATGGATCAATCAGCCCCAGCATTTT
NA	TRBJ2-3	TRBV4-3	TRBD1	CASSPRQGARDTQYF	TGCGCCAGCAGCCCAAGACAGGGGGCTCGGGATACGCAGTATTTT
NA	TRBJ1-2	TRBV15	TRBD1	CATSRARGTGGYGYTF	TGTGCCACCAGCAGAGCTCGAGGGACAGGGGGATATGGCTACACCTTC
NA	TRBJ2-7	TRBV5-1	NA	CASSPGRTDYEQYF	TGCGCCAGCAGCCCAGGGAGGACGGACTACGAGCAGTACTTC
NA	TRBJ1-3	TRBV5-1	NA	CASSLQADSGNTIYF	TGCGCCAGCAGCTTACAGGCCGACTCTGGAAACACCATATATTTT
NA	TRBJ2-7	TRBV19	NA	CASSIVGGLEQYF	TGTGCCAGTAGTATAGTTGGCGGACTCGAGCAGTACTTC
NA	TRBJ2-3	TRBV10-3	TRBD2	CATASGGSTDTQYF	TGTGCCACAGCTAGCGGGGGGAGCACAGATACGCAGTATTTT
NA	TRBJ1-6	TRBV27	NA	CASSLTGTAPDLHF	TGTGCCAGCAGTTTAACAGGGACCGCACCGGACCTCCACTTT
NA	TRBJ1-4	TRBV12-5	NA	CASGLVCQPPGGSNEKLFF	TGTGCTAGTGGTTTGGTATGTCAGCCCCCGGGGGGCAGTAATGAAAAACTGTTTTTT
once	TRBJ1-1	TRBV18	NA	CASSPLGGSGTEAFF	TGTGCCAGCTCACCACTGGGGGGTTCGGGGACTGAAGCTTTCTTT
NA	TRBJ2-1	TRBV19	TRBD1	CASSKIAGGLGEQFF	TGTGCCAGTAGTAAGATCGCAGGGGGCTTGGGTGAGCAGTTCTTC
once	TRBJ2-7	TRBV29-1	TRBD1	CSVEARGTEQYF	TGCAGCGTTGAGGCCAGGGGGACCGAGCAGTACTTC
NA	TRBJ1-1	TRBV6-5	TRBD1	CASSVRTGHTEAFF	TGTGCCAGCAGCGTCAGGACAGGCCACACTGAAGCTTTCTTT
NA	TRBJ2-7	TRBV2	TRBD1	CASSTGGAKNEQYF	TGTGCCAGTTCCACAGGGGGCGCAAAAAACGAGCAGTACTTC
NA	TRBJ1-4	TRBV7-2	NA	CASSKRQTTNEKLFF	TGTGCCAGCAGCAAACGACAAACAACTAATGAAAAACTGTTTTTT
once	TRBJ1-2	TRBV6-1	NA	CASTSYGGFGYGYTF	TGTGCCAGCACTTCGTACGGGGGATTTGGGTATGGCTACACCTTC
NA	TRBJ2-1	TRBV5-1	NA	CASSLVQGWYDEQFF	TGCGCCAGCAGCTTGGTTCAGGGGTGGTATGATGAGCAGTTCTTC
NA	TRBJ2-3	TRBV5-6	NA	CASSSNGVTSTDTQYF	TGTGCCAGCAGCTCCAACGGAGTAACTAGCACAGATACGCAGTATTTT
NA	TRBJ2-6	TRBV7-2	NA	CASSLATGANVLTF	TGTGCCAGCAGCTTAGCTACTGGGGCCAACGTCCTGACTTTC
NA	TRBJ2-1	TRBV7-9	NA	CASSPGLGEWDEQFF	TGTGCCAGCAGCCCCGGACTCGGCGAGTGGGATGAGCAGTTCTTC
NA	TRBJ1-1	TRBV7-8	NA	CASSLARGSGENTEAFF	TGTGCCAGCAGCTTAGCACGTGGGAGTGGGGAAAACACTGAAGCTTTCTTT
NA	TRBJ1-1	TRBV27	NA	CASSGGAGGYTEAFF	TGTGCCAGCAGTGGGGGGGCCGGGGGTTACACTGAAGCTTTCTTT
NA	TRBJ2-6	TRBV4-1	TRBD1	CASSQVPGGTNNVLTF	TGCGCCAGCAGCCAAGTCCCAGGGGGTACCAACAACGTCCTGACTTTC
NA	TRBJ1-5	TRBV19	NA	CASSVGGAPYSNQPQHF	TGTGCCAGTTCGGTCGGAGGTGCACCTTATAGCAATCAGCCCCAGCATTTT
NA	TRBJ2-2	TRBV5-1	TRBD1	CASSSGTGLDTGELFF	TGCGCCAGCAGCTCTGGGACAGGGTTGGACACCGGGGAGCTGTTTTTT
NA	TRBJ2-1	TRBV7-9	TRBD2	CASSSFIAGGNNEQFF	TGTGCCAGCAGCTCGTTCATAGCGGGAGGAAACAATGAGCAGTTCTTC
NA	TRBJ2-7	TRBV7-2	NA	CASTSYWGPSYEQYF	TGTGCCAGCACCTCCTACTGGGGGCCCTCCTACGAGCAGTACTTC
NA	TRBJ2-7	TRBV5-1	NA	CASSPLPGYEQYF	TGCGCCAGCAGCCCCTTACCCGGGTACGAGCAGTACTTC
NA	TRBJ1-4	TRBV6-1	NA	CASGGHLNEKLFF	TGTGCCAGCGGGGGACACCTTAATGAAAAACTGTTTTTT
NA	TRBJ2-2	TRBV27	NA	CASSLARNTGELFF	TGTGCCAGCAGTTTGGCCAGGAACACCGGGGAGCTGTTTTTT
NA	TRBJ2-7	TRBV21-1	NA	CASSNESPSYEQYF	TGTGCCAGCAGCAACGAGTCTCCCTCCTACGAGCAGTACTTC
NA	TRBJ2-5	TRBV5-1	NA	CASSLDGRETQYF	TGCGCCAGCAGCTTGGACGGTCGAGAGACCCAGTACTTC
NA	TRBJ1-5	TRBV7-8	NA	CASSPTGTNQPQHF	TGTGCCAGCAGCCCAACAGGGACCAATCAGCCCCAGCATTTT
once	TRBJ2-3	TRBV28	TRBD2	CASSSTTSGASRRDTQYF	TGTGCCAGCAGTTCCACCACTAGCGGGGCCTCCCGCAGAGATACGCAGTATTTT
once	TRBJ1-6	TRBV5-5	TRBD1	CASSLTGTVNNSPLHF	TGTGCCAGCAGCTTGACGGGGACAGTAAATAATTCACCCCTCCACTTT
NA	TRBJ2-1	TRBV7-9	TRBD2	CASSQWTSGYNEQFF	TGTGCCAGCAGCCAATGGACTAGCGGGTACAATGAGCAGTTCTTC
NA	TRBJ1-4	TRBV5-1	TRBD1	CASSKDRVNEKLFF	TGCGCCAGCAGCAAGGACAGGGTAAATGAAAAACTGTTTTTT